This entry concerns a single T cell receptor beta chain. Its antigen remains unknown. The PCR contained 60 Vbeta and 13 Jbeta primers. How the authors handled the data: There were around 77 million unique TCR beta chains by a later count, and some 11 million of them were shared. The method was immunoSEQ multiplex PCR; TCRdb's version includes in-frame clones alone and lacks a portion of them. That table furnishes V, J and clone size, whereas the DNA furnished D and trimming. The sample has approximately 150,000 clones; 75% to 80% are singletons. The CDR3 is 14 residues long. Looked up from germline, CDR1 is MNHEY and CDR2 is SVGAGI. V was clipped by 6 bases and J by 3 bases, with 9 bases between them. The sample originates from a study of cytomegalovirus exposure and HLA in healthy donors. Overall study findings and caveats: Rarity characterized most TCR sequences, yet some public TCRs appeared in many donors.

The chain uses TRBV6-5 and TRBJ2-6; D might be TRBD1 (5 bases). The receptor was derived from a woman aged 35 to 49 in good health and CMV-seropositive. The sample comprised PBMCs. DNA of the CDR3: TGTGCCAGCAGCCAGGGTGGTGGGGCCAACGTCCTGACTTTC. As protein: CASSQGGGANVLTF.